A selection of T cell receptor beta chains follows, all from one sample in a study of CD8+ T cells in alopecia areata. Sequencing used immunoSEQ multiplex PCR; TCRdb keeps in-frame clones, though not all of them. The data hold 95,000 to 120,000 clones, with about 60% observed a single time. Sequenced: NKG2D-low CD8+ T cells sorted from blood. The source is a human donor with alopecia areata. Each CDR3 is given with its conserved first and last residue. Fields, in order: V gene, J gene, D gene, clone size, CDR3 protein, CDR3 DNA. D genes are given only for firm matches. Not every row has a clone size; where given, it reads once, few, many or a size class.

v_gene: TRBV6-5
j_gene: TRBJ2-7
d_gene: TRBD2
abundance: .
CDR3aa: CASSYGAPGGSYEQYF
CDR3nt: TGTGCCAGCAGTTACGGGGCTCCCGGGGGGTCCTACGAGCAGTACTTC

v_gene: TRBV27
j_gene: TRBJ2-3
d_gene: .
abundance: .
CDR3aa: CASSLILTDTQYF
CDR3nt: TGTGCCAGCAGTCTCATACTAACAGATACGCAGTATTTT

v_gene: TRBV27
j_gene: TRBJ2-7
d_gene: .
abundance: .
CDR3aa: CASSLSLGGNEQYF
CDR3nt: TGTGCCAGCAGTTTATCGTTGGGGGGAAACGAGCAGTACTTC

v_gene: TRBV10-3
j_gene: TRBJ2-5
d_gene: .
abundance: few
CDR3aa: CAIATEGQETQYF
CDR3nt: TGTGCCATCGCTACGGAGGGGCAAGAGACCCAGTACTTC

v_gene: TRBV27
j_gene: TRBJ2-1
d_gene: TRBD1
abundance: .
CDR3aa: CASMDRAREQFF
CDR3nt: TGTGCCAGCATGGACAGGGCTCGAGAGCAGTTCTTC

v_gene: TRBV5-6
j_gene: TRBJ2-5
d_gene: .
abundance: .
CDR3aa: CASSPVGVRYQETQYF
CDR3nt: TGTGCCAGCAGCCCGGTGGGGGTGCGGTACCAAGAGACCCAGTACTTC

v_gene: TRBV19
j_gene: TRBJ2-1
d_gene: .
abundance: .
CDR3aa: CASKAPGRYNEQFF
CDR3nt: TGTGCCAGTAAGGCCCCGGGGCGCTACAATGAGCAGTTCTTC

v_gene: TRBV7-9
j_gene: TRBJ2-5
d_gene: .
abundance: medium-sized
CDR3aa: CASSLNSLQETQYF
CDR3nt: TGTGCCAGCAGCTTAAATAGCCTCCAAGAGACCCAGTACTTC

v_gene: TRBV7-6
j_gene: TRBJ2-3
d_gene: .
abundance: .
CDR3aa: CASSLSPPDTQYF
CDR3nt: TGTGCCAGCAGCTTAAGTCCCCCAGATACGCAGTATTTT

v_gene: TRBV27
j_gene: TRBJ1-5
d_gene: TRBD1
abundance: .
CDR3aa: CASRTGTGGQPQHF
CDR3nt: TGTGCCAGCAGAACCGGGACAGGGGGCCAGCCCCAGCATTTT

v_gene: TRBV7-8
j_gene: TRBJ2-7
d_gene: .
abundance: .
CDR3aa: CASTPGLSYEQYF
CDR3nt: TGTGCCAGCACCCCGGGACTCTCGTACGAGCAGTACTTC

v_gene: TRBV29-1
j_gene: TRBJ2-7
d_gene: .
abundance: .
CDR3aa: CSVTTGRGSSYEQYF
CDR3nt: TGCAGCGTCACCACGGGTCGGGGTTCCTCCTACGAGCAGTACTTC

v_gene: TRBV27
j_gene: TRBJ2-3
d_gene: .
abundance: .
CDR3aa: CASHSGGTDTQYF
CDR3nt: TGTGCCAGCCATAGCGGAGGCACAGATACGCAGTATTTT

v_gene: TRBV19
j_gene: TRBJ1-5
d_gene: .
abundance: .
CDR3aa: CASSIVALEVQPQHF
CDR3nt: TGTGCCAGTAGTATAGTGGCTTTAGAAGTTCAGCCCCAGCATTTT

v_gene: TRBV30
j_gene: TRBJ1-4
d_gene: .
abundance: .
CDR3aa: CAGTKEKLFF
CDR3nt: TGTGCCGGAACCAAGGAAAAACTGTTTTTT

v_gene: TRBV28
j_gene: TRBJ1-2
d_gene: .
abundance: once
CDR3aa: CASSFSQGGGYTF
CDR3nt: TGTGCCAGCAGTTTCTCCCAGGGAGGCGGCTACACCTTC

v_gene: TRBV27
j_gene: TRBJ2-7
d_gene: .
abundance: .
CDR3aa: CASSWRQARGEQYF
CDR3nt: TGTGCCAGCAGTTGGAGACAGGCCCGGGGCGAGCAGTACTTC

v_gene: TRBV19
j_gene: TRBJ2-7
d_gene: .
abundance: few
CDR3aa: CASSRTPSYEQYF
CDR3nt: TGTGCCAGTAGCCGGACACCTTCCTACGAGCAGTACTTC

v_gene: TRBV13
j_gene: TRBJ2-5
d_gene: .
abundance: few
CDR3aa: CASSLAGKRQETQYF
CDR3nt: TGTGCCAGCAGCTTAGCCGGGAAGAGGCAAGAGACCCAGTACTTC

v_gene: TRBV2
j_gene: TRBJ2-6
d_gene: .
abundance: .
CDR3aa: CASSDPSSGANVLTF
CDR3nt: TGTGCCAGCAGTGACCCCAGCTCTGGGGCCAACGTCCTGACTTTC

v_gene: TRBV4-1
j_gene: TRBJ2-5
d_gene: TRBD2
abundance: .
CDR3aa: CASSQIAGQETQYF
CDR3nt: TGCGCCAGCAGCCAGATAGCGGGACAAGAGACCCAGTACTTC

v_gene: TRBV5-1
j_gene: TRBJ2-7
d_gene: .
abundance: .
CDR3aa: CASQGQMTYEQYF
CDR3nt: TGCGCCAGCCAGGGACAAATGACCTACGAGCAGTACTTC

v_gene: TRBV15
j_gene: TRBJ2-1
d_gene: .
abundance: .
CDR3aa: CATSRPTQDQVNEQFF
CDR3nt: TGTGCCACCAGCAGACCGACCCAGGATCAGGTCAATGAGCAGTTCTTC

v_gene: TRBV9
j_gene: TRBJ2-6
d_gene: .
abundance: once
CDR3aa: CASTGGPSGANVLTF
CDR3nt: TGTGCCAGCACCGGAGGGCCCTCTGGGGCCAACGTCCTGACTTTC

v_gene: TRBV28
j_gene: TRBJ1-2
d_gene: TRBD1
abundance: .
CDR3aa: CARQKTGTGYYGYTF
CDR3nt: TGTGCCAGGCAAAAAACCGGGACAGGGTACTATGGCTACACCTTC

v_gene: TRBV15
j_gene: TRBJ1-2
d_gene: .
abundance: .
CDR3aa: CATSREGETYGYTF
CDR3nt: TGTGCCACCAGCAGAGAGGGGGAGACGTATGGCTACACCTTC

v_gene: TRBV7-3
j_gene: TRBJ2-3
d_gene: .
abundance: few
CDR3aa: CASSLKPTDTQYF
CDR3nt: TGTGCCAGCAGCTTGAAGCCAACCGATACGCAGTATTTT

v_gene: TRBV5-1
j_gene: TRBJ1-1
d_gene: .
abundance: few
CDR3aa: CASSSGSEAFF
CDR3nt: TGCGCCAGCAGCTCTGGCTCTGAAGCTTTCTTT

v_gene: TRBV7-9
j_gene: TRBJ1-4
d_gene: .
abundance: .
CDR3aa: CASSTGPTNEKLFF
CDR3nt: TGTGCCAGCAGCACGGGGCCGACTAATGAAAAACTGTTTTTT

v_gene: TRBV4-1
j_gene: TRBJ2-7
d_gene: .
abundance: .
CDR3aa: CASSQDGHPYEQYF
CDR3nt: TGCGCCAGCAGCCAAGATGGACACCCCTACGAGCAGTACTTC

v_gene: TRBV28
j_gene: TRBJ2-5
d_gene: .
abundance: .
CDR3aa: CASSPVHGRETQYF
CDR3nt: TGTGCCAGCAGTCCTGTCCATGGGCGAGAGACCCAGTACTTC

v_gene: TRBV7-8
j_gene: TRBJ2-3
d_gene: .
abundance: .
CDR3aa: CASSLAPGFTDTQYF
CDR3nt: TGTGCCAGCAGCTTAGCGCCAGGCTTTACAGATACGCAGTATTTT

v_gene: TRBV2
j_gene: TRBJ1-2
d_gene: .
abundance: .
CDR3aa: CASSDGGASGYTF
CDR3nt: TGTGCCAGCAGTGATGGGGGGGCGAGCGGCTACACCTTC

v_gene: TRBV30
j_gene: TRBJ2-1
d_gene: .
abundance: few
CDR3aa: CAWERDLSSYNEQFF
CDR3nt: TGTGCCTGGGAAAGGGATCTAAGCTCCTACAATGAGCAGTTCTTC

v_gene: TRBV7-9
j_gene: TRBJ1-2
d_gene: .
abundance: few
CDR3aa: CASSFPGYGYTF
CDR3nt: TGTGCCAGCAGCTTCCCAGGGTATGGCTACACCTTC

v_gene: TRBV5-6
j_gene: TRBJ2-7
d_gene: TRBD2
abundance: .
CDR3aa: CASSPGGYEQYF
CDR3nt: TGTGCCAGCAGCCCGGGGGGGTACGAGCAGTACTTC

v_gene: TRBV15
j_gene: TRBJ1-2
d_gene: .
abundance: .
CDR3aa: CATSRAGVRGYTF
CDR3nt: TGTGCCACCAGCAGAGCAGGGGTCAGGGGCTACACCTTC

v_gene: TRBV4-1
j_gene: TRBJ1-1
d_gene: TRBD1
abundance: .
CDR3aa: CASSQEQGYTEAFF
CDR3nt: TGCGCCAGCAGCCAAGAACAGGGGTACACTGAAGCTTTCTTT

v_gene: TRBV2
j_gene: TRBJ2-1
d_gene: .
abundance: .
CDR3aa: CASSVGPIPSSYNEQFF
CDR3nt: TGTGCCAGCAGTGTAGGGCCGATACCCAGCTCCTACAATGAGCAGTTCTTC

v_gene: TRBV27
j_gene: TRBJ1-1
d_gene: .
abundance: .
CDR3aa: CASSSAPQERAVGAFF
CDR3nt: TGTGCCAGCAGTTCAGCGCCCCAGGAACGGGCGGTAGGGGCTTTCTTT

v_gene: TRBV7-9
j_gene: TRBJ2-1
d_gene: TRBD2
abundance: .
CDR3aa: CASSLTASGDNEQFF
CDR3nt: TGTGCCAGCAGCTTAACGGCTAGCGGGGACAATGAGCAGTTCTTC

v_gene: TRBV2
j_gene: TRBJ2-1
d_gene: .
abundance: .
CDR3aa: CASSGLVNNEQFF
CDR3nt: TGTGCCAGCAGTGGCCTAGTTAACAATGAGCAGTTCTTC

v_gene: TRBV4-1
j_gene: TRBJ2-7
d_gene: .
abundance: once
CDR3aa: CASSQGGGYEQYF
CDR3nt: TGCGCCAGCAGCCAAGGTGGGGGCTACGAGCAGTACTTC